This T cell receptor beta chain emerged from a study of beta chain features in type 1 diabetes. Whole-study results and caveats: TCRB CDR3 length was moderately but significantly reduced in all four CD4+ subsets of Type 1 diabetes patients. Fewer junction insertions and more nucleotide deletions appeared in type 1 diabetes patients.

This clone showed up just a few times. As yet, its antigen is unknown. J gave up 4 bases and V 4 bases, and 6 bases lay outside the gene matches. The CDR3 consists of 17 residues. Germline V gene data show CDR1 as SGHRS and CDR2 as YFSETQ. The authors reverse transcribed all of the isolated RNA, so sequencing captured expressed TCRB transcripts. Sequenced by immunoSEQ multiplex PCR; TCRdb stores in-frame clones only, minus some. The sample lists under 200,000 clones, around 8.4% seen once, with more than 0.45% in the top ten. The sequenced sample consisted of central memory CD4+ T cells from blood. This rearrangement joins TRBV5-1 to TRBJ2-3; 16 bases match TRBD2. This TCR derives from a woman under 30 with type 1 diabetes. In nucleotides, the CDR3 is TGCGCCAGCAGCCAGGGACTAGCGGGGGGGCCCTCAGATACGCAGTATTTT. It specifies CASSQGLAGGPSDTQYF.